The TCR beta chain described here comes from a study of blood T cell repertoires in COVID-19. The overall study: COVID-19 samples, acute and convalescent, were from the United States, Italy and Spain.

The germline CDR1 and CDR2 sequences are SGHRS and YFSETQ. This CDR3 has 14 residues. Trimming removed 2 bases from V and 5 bases from J; junction bases left unmatched: 7. This clone has a single count. The protocol was immunoSEQ multiplex PCR, while the TCRdb copy is restricted to in-frame clones and leaves out a portion. The repertoire holds under 500,000 clones, with 70% to 90% as singletons. Sequenced sample: PBMCs or T cells enriched from blood (not recorded which). This receptor was obtained from a woman between 18 and 29 years old with acute COVID-19. The rearrangement joins TRBV5-1 to TRBJ2-7; 7 bases align to TRBD2. This CDR3 is CASSFGRELDEQYF. For the CDR3, the DNA is TGCGCCAGCAGCTTCGGGCGGGAGCTCGACGAGCAGTACTTC.